This T cell receptor beta chain was retrieved from a study of blood T cell repertoires in COVID-19. Study-level information: COVID-19 samples, acute and convalescent, were from the United States, Italy and Spain. Nucleic acid was either cDNA or gDNA, and it came from T cells, B-cell-depleted T cells, or PBMCs.

The CDR3 contains 14 residues. V was pared by 4 bases and J by 7 bases, with 6 bases of the junction left unmatched. The germline CDR1 and CDR2 sequences are SGHDT and YYEEEE. Sequencing used immunoSEQ multiplex PCR; TCRdb keeps in-frame clones, though not all of them. The profile shows about 280,000 clones, about 90% of them singletons. The chain links TRBV5-6 to TRBJ1-5; 9 bases align to TRBD1. The sequence derives from a woman aged 50 to 65 who had recovered from COVID-19. What was sequenced was peripheral blood. The DNA for the CDR3 is TGTGCCAGCAGCGCGGGACAGGGAGGACAGCCCCAGCATTTT. Translation: CASSAGQGGQPQHF.